This entry lists 21 T cell receptor beta chains sequenced from one sample in a study of blood T cell repertoires in COVID-19. The method was immunoSEQ multiplex PCR; TCRdb's version includes in-frame clones alone and lacks a portion of them. This table holds roughly 500,000 clones, nearly 90% found once. The source material was peripheral blood. The receptors derive from a man younger than 30 with COVID-19, enrolled during active disease.

This sequence joins TRBV28 and TRBJ2-1, with D possibly matching TRBD1 (6 bases). The CDR3 extends over 15 amino acids. Germline V CDR1 and CDR2: MDHEN, SYDVKM. Trimming removed 2 bases at V and 4 bases at J, with 12 bases between. The CDR3 coding sequence is TGTGCCAGCAGTTTACACGGGACATCTTACAATGAGCAGTTCTTC. Protein sequence: CASSLHGTSYNEQFF.

The V gene is TRBV2, the J gene TRBJ2-2, with 9 bases lining up with TRBD1. The CDR3 loop spans 17 amino acids. Per germline, CDR1 SNHLY and CDR2 FYNNEI. V was clipped by 9 bases and J by 2 bases; unmatched bases: 13. CDR3 sequence reads: CARGEPIQGANTGELFF. CDR3 sequence (DNA): TGTGCCAGGGGAGAGCCAATACAGGGGGCCAACACCGGGGAGCTGTTTTTT.

This chain uses TRBV20-1 with TRBJ2-5; D is perhaps TRBD2 (5 bases). Trimming removed 3 bases at V and 0 bases at J, with 11 bases between. Germline CDR1 and CDR2: DFQATT and SNEGSKA (reference sequence). CDR3 length: 14 amino acids. CDR3: CSASHPGNQETQYF. The DNA for the CDR3 is TGCAGTGCTAGTCACCCGGGGAACCAAGAGACCCAGTACTTC.

The J gene is TRBJ2-3, the V gene TRBV10-3; D possibly corresponds to TRBD2 (6 bases). Between the trimmed V and J ends, which lost 3 bases and 6 bases, there was a span of 10 bases. The V gene's germline CDR1 is ENHRY and CDR2 SYGVKD. The CDR3 length is 13 residues. CDR3 in DNA: TGTGCCATCAGTGACGGGGGTTCCGATACGCAGTATTTT. Its protein product is CAISDGGSDTQYF.

The chain couples TRBV6-5 to TRBJ1-6, with D possibly TRBD1 on 6 matching bases. V gave up 5 bases and J gave up 4 bases, with 9 bases separating them. The CDR3 is 14 residues long. In germline, CDR1 is MNHEY, CDR2 SVGAGI. The CDR3, as DNA: TGTGCCAGCAGTAGGGACATTTATAATTCACCCCTCCACTTT. Its translation is CASSRDIYNSPLHF.

This clone was observed once. The chain carries TRBV18 and TRBJ2-7, with TRBD2 matching 13 bases. The CDR3 is 15 residues long. With 3 bases clipped from V and 4 bases from J, the junction kept 3 bases outside the gene matches. Germline loops: CDR1 KGHSH, CDR2 LQKENI. CDR3 region: CASSPGLAGEYEQYF. CDR3 bases: TGTGCCAGCTCACCCGGACTAGCGGGAGAATACGAGCAGTACTTC.

This CDR3 is CASSIPGHTDTQYF. For the CDR3, the DNA is TGTGCCAGTAGTATACCCGGACACACAGATACGCAGTATTTT. The chain links TRBV19 to TRBJ2-3; perhaps TRBD1 as D (5 bases). The CDR3 extends over 14 amino acids. The germline V gene has CDR1 LNHDA and CDR2 SQIVND (reference sequence). The ends were cut back, 2 bases at V and 2 bases at J, with 8 bases in the middle.

This chain connects TRBV6-6 to TRBJ2-3, with a tentative D call TRBD2 (6 bases). From germline, CDR1 is MNHNY and CDR2 SVGAGI (reference sequence). The CDR3 spans 13 residues. Deletions cut 4 bases from V and 8 bases from J, with 13 bases between. CDR3 sequence: CASSSTWRGTQYF. In DNA form, the CDR3 reads TGTGCCAGCAGTTCTACTTGGAGGGGTACGCAGTATTTT.

The J gene is TRBJ2-4, the V gene TRBV5-1, with 7 positions matching TRBD2. J was trimmed by 8 bases and V by 2 bases; bases with no gene match: 7. Looked up from germline, CDR1 is SGHRS and CDR2 is YFSETQ. The CDR3 runs to 14 residues. DNA of the CDR3: TGCGCCAGCAGCTTAGGACTAGAGACGTACATTCAGTACTTC. Amino acids: CASSLGLETYIQYF.

The chain recombines TRBV15 with TRBJ2-1, with a possible D match to TRBD2 (6 bases). The CDR3 loop spans 18 amino acids. Germline CDR1 and CDR2: LNHNV and YYDKDF (reference sequence). Trimming cost V 3 bases and J 6 bases, with 24 bases left between them. CDR3 in DNA: TGTGCCACCAGCAGGGGTTTATTAACGGAGCGGGCCCTCAATGAGCAGTTCTTC. The encoded protein is CATSRGLLTERALNEQFF.

The chain joins TRBV6-5 to TRBJ2-2; maybe TRBD2 (5 bases). The CDR3 contains 13 residues. The V and J ends lost 5 bases and 6 bases respectively, with 10 bases between them. Germline lookup yields CDR1 MNHEY and CDR2 SVGAGI. CDR3 nucleotide sequence: TGTGCCAGCAGTAACCGGGGTCCCGGGGAGCTGTTTTTT. Translating gives CASSNRGPGELFF.

Here the CDR3 reads CASRGQLNEKLFF. CDR3 nucleotide sequence: TGTGCCAGTAGGGGACAGCTTAATGAAAAACTGTTTTTT. The chain couples TRBV19 to TRBJ1-4, with 7 bases that match TRBD1. The CDR3 consists of 13 residues. Trimming cost V 6 bases and J 4 bases; bases outside gene matches: 2. Germline CDR1 LNHDA, CDR2 SQIVND (reference sequence).

The V gene is TRBV12-3 or TRBV12-4, the J gene TRBJ1-5, with no clear D. The CDR3 length is 13 residues. V lost 5 bases, J lost 6 bases, and 11 bases lay in between. DNA of the CDR3: TGTGCCAGCAGTAGATCCACTGGTCAGCCCCAGCATTTT. It specifies CASSRSTGQPQHF.

Here the CDR3 reads CASSSYQTGAYGYTF. The CDR3 region has the DNA TGTGCCAGCAGCTCTTATCAAACAGGGGCCTATGGCTACACCTTC. The gene calls are TRBV27 and TRBJ1-2; 7 nucleotides agree with TRBD1. J was trimmed by 4 bases and V by 6 bases; bases with no gene match: 11. The CDR3 is 15 amino acids. Germline V gives CDR1 MNHEY, CDR2 SMNVEV (reference sequence).

V usage is TRBV11-2 and J usage is TRBJ2-7; TRBD2 aligns across 8 bases. This CDR3 is built from 15 residues. Germline CDR1 and CDR2: SGHAT and FQNNGV. Unmatched junction bases numbered 8, after V lost 3 bases and J lost 4 bases. As DNA, the CDR3 is TGTGCCAGCAGCTTCGTTTGGGGCGGGGGGTACGAGCAGTACTTC. It is translated as CASSFVWGGGYEQYF.

In DNA form, the CDR3 reads TGTGCCAGCAGCTACACTAGCAATGAGCAGTTCTTC. This encodes CASSYTSNEQFF. The V and J genes are TRBV5-4 and TRBJ2-1; perhaps TRBD2 as D (5 bases). Between the trimmed V and J ends, which lost 3 bases and 6 bases, there was a span of 7 bases. The V gene's germline CDR1 is SGHNT and CDR2 YYREEE (reference sequence). The CDR3 extends over 12 amino acids.

The V gene is TRBV30, the J gene TRBJ2-1; D unresolved. Germline lookup yields CDR1 GTSNPN and CDR2 SVGIG (reference sequence). V lost 0 bases and J lost 4, with 13 bases in between. The CDR3 covers 15 residues. CDR3 loop: CAWSVLSLRYNEQFF. CDR3 sequence (DNA): TGTGCCTGGAGTGTACTTAGTTTGAGGTACAATGAGCAGTTCTTC.

The V call is TRBV5-4, the J call TRBJ2-2; D perhaps matches TRBD1 (5 bases). Trimming left V 5 bases short and J 5 bases short, with 16 bases between. The CDR3 is made up of 15 amino acids. The V gene's germline CDR1 is SGHNT and CDR2 YYREEE (reference sequence). CDR3 sequence reads: CASRSNRGNTGELFF. The CDR3 DNA reads as TGTGCCAGCAGATCCAATAGGGGAAATACCGGGGAGCTGTTTTTT.

This chain links TRBV6-2 or TRBV6-3 with TRBJ2-7, with 7 bases matching TRBD1. With 5 bases clipped from V and 5 bases from J, the junction kept 9 bases outside the gene matches. CDR1 MNHEY and CDR2 SVGEGT come from the germline V gene. CDR3 size: 14 residues. This chain's CDR3 is CASSTLTGIHEQYF. CDR3 nucleotide sequence: TGTGCCAGCAGTACCTTGACAGGGATACACGAGCAGTACTTC.

Concerning this clone: Other DNA sequences of this sample code for an identical CDR3. The CDR3 loop reads CASSRTVYGYTF. The CDR3 nucleotides read TGTGCCAGCAGCAGGACAGTCTATGGCTACACCTTC. The rearrangement joins TRBV12-3 or TRBV12-4 to TRBJ1-2; possibly TRBD1 for D (6 bases). The V end lost 6 bases, the J end lost 4 bases, and 9 bases lay between the germline ends. CDR3 size: 12 residues.

This clone has just a few counts. The gene calls are TRBV5-6 and TRBJ1-1; TRBD1 might be the D (5 bases). V dropped 0 bases and J dropped 4 bases, with 10 bases sitting between them. The CDR3 contains 14 residues. In germline, CDR1 is SGHDT, CDR2 YYEEEE. CDR3 coding DNA: TGTGCCAGCAGCTTGGTAGGGGCGAGCACTGAAGCTTTCTTT. Its translation: CASSLVGASTEAFF. Using reference TRBV5-6 and TRBJ1-1 for the parts outside the CDR3, the full variable domain is DAGVTQSPTHLIKTRGQQVTLRCSPKSGHDTVSWYQQALGQGPQFIFQYYEEEERQRGNFPDRFSGHQFPNYSSELNVNALLLGDSALYLCASSLVGASTEAFFGQGTRLTVV.